Below, 13 T cell receptor beta chains from the same sample are listed, as sequenced in a study of OX40 agonist ivuxolimab in advanced cancers. Measured with immunoSEQ multiplex PCR; TCRdb has only the in-frame clones, and not every one. Here the sample spans 30,000 to 45,000 clones, roughly 91% being singletons. This sample comprised CD4+ or CD8+ T cells sorted from blood, obtained in a trial of the OX40 agonist ivuxolimab. Every receptor here comes from an adult with an advanced solid tumor such as melanoma, head and neck, liver or kidney cancer.

The CDR3 is CASSLGWRSPQETQYF. The DNA of the CDR3 is TGTGCCAGCAGCTTAGGATGGCGGTCCCCACAAGAGACCCAGTACTTC. The chain couples TRBV7-8 to TRBJ2-5; no clear D. Per the germline V gene, CDR1 is SGHVS and CDR2 is FQNEAQ. V gave up 1 base and J gave up 2 bases, with 14 bases separating them. The CDR3 runs 16 residues.

V is TRBV4-1 and J is TRBJ1-1; D uncertain. V lost 3 bases, J lost 3 bases, and 11 bases lay in between. CDR3 length equals 14 residues. CDR1 MGHRA and CDR2 YSYEKL come from the germline V gene. CDR3 in DNA: TGCGCCAGCAGCCAGTTAATAGGATACACTGAAGCTTTCTTT. Residues: CASSQLIGYTEAFF.

The rearrangement links TRBV7-9 to TRBJ2-7; 7 positions match TRBD1. The germline V gene encodes CDR1 SEHNR and CDR2 FQNEAQ (reference sequence). This CDR3 region has 15 residues. J was trimmed by 5 bases and V by 0 bases; bases with no gene match: 7. The CDR3 sequence: CASSLAQGLSNEQYF. Here the CDR3 DNA reads TGTGCCAGCAGCTTAGCACAGGGGCTTTCCAACGAGCAGTACTTC.

The V and J genes are TRBV13 and TRBJ2-2; 7 bases agree with TRBD2. V lost 4 bases, J lost 3 bases, and 17 bases stayed unmatched. CDR1 is PRHDT, CDR2 FYEKMQ, per germline (reference sequence). The CDR3 is 19 residues long. Here the CDR3 reads CASSCLTSATDVDTGELFF. The CDR3 region has the DNA TGTGCCAGCAGCTGCCTTACTAGCGCCACGGATGTTGACACCGGGGAGCTGTTTTTT.

The genes are TRBV4-2 and TRBJ2-7; D is unclear. Between the trimmed V and J ends, which lost 2 bases and 3 bases, there was a span of 11 bases. Germline V gives CDR1 LGHNA, CDR2 YNFKEQ. This CDR3 has 14 amino acids. In DNA, the CDR3 is TGTGCCAGCAGCCAAATCAGAGAATTCTACGAGCAGTACTTC. This gives the protein CASSQIREFYEQYF.

The V call is TRBV19, the J call TRBJ1-4, with D perhaps TRBD1 (5 bases). CDR3 length: 18 residues. Trimming cost V 3 bases and J 2 bases, with 19 bases left between them. The germline gives CDR1 LNHDA, CDR2 SQIVND (reference sequence). This CDR3 is CASSIGTPERVTNEKLFF. The CDR3 nucleotides are TGTGCCAGTAGTATCGGGACGCCCGAACGGGTTACTAATGAAAAACTGTTTTTT.

This rearrangement joins TRBV5-1 to TRBJ2-7; 8 nucleotides line up with TRBD1. CDR1 is SGHRS, CDR2 YFSETQ, per germline. The J segment lost 5 bases and the V segment lost 0 bases, leaving 4 bases of the junction unmatched. The CDR3 contains 14 residues. The chain's CDR3 is CASSLGQGTDEQYF. The CDR3 DNA reads TGCGCCAGCAGCTTGGGACAGGGGACAGACGAGCAGTACTTC.

This clone was observed a single time. One junction end disagrees with the germline gene, perhaps due to a read error. The chain links TRBV5-6 to TRBJ2-7; maybe TRBD1 (5 bases). The germline V gene encodes CDR1 SGHDT and CDR2 YYEEEE. The CDR3 totals 11 residues. The CDR3 coding sequence is TGTGCCAGCAGCTTTACAGGTCCCCAGCACTTC. Amino acids: CASSFTGPQHF.

The rearrangement links TRBV29-1 to TRBJ2-2; no reliable D call. CDR1 is SQVTM, CDR2 ANQGSEA, per germline. V lost 0 bases to trimming and J lost 6 bases, with 11 bases between them. The CDR3 consists of 14 residues. The CDR3 here is CSVEESVGAGELFF. CDR3 bases: TGCAGCGTTGAAGAGAGCGTTGGGGCCGGGGAGCTGTTTTTT.

V is TRBV14 and J is TRBJ1-2; TRBD1 might be the D (5 bases). The CDR3 is 16 residues long. Per germline, CDR1 SGHDN and CDR2 FVKESK. Deletions cut 0 bases from V and 0 bases from J, with 11 bases between. The CDR3 loop reads CASSQDQGPTNYGYTF. As DNA, the CDR3 is TGTGCCAGCAGCCAAGATCAGGGCCCAACTAACTATGGCTACACCTTC.

This clone was recorded only once. The chain combines TRBV19 with TRBJ1-3; no clear D gene. The CDR3 runs to 19 residues. Trimming removed 0 bases from V and 0 bases from J, with 18 bases in between. Germline lookup yields CDR1 LNHDA and CDR2 SQIVND (reference sequence). The CDR3 loop is CASSIDLYRRIYSGNTIYF. In nucleotides, the CDR3 is TGTGCCAGTAGTATAGATCTATATAGGCGGATTTACTCTGGAAACACCATATATTTT. The full variable domain, with the rest looked up from reference TRBV19 and TRBJ1-3, is DGGITQSPKYLFRKEGQNVTLSCEQNLNHDAMYWYRQDPGQGLRLIYYSQIVNDFQKGDIAEGYSVSREKKESFPLTVTSAQKNPTAFYLCASSIDLYRRIYSGNTIYFGEGSWLTVV.

This chain connects TRBV7-9 to TRBJ2-7; D perhaps matches TRBD1 (6 bases). The length of the CDR3 is 13 residues. Germline CDR1 SEHNR, CDR2 FQNEAQ (reference sequence). The V end lost 5 bases, the J end lost 3 bases, and 11 bases lay between the germline ends. CDR3 nucleotides: TGTGCCAGCAGCCCGGCAGGGGTCTACGAGCAGTACTTC. Translation: CASSPAGVYEQYF.

The chain couples TRBV2 to TRBJ2-1; D uncertain. With 0 bases removed from V and 4 bases from J, the gap between germline ends came to 10 bases. CDR3 size: 15 residues. The V gene's germline CDR1 is SNHLY and CDR2 FYNNEI. CDR3 residues: CASSEAEQPYNEQFF. CDR3 nucleotides: TGTGCCAGCAGTGAAGCCGAGCAGCCGTACAATGAGCAGTTCTTC.